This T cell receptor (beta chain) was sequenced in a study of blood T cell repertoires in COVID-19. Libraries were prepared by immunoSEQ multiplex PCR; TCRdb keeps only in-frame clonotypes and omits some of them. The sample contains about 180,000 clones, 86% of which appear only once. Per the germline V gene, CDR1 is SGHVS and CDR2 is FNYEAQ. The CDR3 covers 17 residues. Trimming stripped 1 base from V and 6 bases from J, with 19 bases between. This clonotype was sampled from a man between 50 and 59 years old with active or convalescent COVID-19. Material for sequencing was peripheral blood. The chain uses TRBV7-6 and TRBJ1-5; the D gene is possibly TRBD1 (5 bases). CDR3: CASSLGIGQGGGQPQHF. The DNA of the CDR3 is TGTGCCAGCAGCTTAGGAATTGGGCAGGGAGGCGGTCAGCCCCAGCATTTT.